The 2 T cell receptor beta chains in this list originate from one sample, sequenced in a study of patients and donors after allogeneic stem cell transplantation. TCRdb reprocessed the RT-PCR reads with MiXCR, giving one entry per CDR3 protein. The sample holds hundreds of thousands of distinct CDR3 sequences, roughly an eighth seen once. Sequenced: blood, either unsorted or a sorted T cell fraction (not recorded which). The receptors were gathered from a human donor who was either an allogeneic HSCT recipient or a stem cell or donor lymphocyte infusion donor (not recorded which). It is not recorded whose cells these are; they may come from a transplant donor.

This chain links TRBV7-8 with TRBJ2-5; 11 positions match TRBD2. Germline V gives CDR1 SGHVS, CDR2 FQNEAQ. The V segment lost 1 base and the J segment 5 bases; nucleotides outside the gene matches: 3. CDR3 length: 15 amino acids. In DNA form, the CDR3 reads TGTGCCAGCAGCTTAGGTCCTAGCGGGGGGGAGACCCAGTACTTC. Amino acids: CASSLGPSGGETQYF.

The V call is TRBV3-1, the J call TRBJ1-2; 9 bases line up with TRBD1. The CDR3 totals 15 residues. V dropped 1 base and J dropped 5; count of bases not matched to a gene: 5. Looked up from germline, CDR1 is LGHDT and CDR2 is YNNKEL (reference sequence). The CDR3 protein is CASSQVRTGEYGYTF. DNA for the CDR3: TGTGCCAGCAGCCAAGTAAGGACAGGGGAATATGGCTACACCTTC.